Shown below are 17 T cell receptor beta chains from a single sample sequenced in a study of graft-versus-host responses after intestinal transplantation. TCRdb's table, derived via immunoSEQ multiplex PCR, lists solely in-frame clones and lacks some. Altogether some 39,000 clones are present, about 92% being singletons, with the ten largest covering around 3.6%. Material: PBMCs, obtained 734 days after intestinal transplantation. The receptors shown here come from a human patient who received an intestinal transplant, so some T cells may come from the graft donor.

This chain links TRBV7-2 with TRBJ2-7; 9 nucleotides agree with TRBD2. Per germline, CDR1 SGHTA and CDR2 FQGNSA. CDR3 size: 15 residues. J was trimmed by 3 bases and V by 2 bases; bases with no gene match: 5. CDR3 in amino acids: CASSLMTSGYYEQYF. The CDR3 DNA follows: TGTGCCAGCAGCTTAATGACTAGCGGCTACTACGAGCAGTACTTC.

This clone was counted a single time. The sample carries other DNA sequences with the same CDR3. This rearrangement joins TRBV6-6 to TRBJ1-2, with 7 bases that match TRBD1. CDR3 size: 13 residues. The V gene end was trimmed by 6 bases and the J gene end by 7 bases; junction bases not matched to a gene: 8. Germline V gene data show CDR1 as MNHNY and CDR2 as SVGAGI (reference sequence). CDR3 coding DNA: TGTGCCAGCAGCCGTGACAGGGCCCGTGGCTACACCTTC. Translating it yields CASSRDRARGYTF.

The V call is TRBV9, the J call TRBJ1-2; D call uncertain. CDR1 and CDR2 (germline): SGDLS, YYNGEE. The CDR3 sequence is 13 residues long. Trimming removed 4 bases from V and 4 bases from J, with 11 bases in between. The CDR3 DNA sequence: TGTGCCAGCAGCCAAGAGGGCTCCTATGGCTACACCTTC. Its protein is CASSQEGSYGYTF.

The gene calls are TRBV12-5 and TRBJ1-5; no definite D call. Germline V gene data show CDR1 as LGHNT and CDR2 as FRNRAP. Trimming cost V 3 bases and J 5 bases, with 8 bases left between them. The CDR3 has 13 residues. The CDR3 loop reads CASGLFMDQPQHF. CDR3 nucleotides: TGTGCTAGTGGTTTATTCATGGATCAGCCCCAGCATTTT.

This clone was seen a few times. The chain combines TRBV27 with TRBJ2-5; no clear D gene. CDR3 length: 13 residues. V lost 4 bases to trimming and J lost 5 bases, with 11 bases between them. CDR1 is MNHEY and CDR2 is SMNVEV in the germline V gene (reference sequence). The CDR3 region has the DNA TGTGCCAGCAGTTGGTTAGTAGGGGAGACCCAGTACTTC. It yields the protein CASSWLVGETQYF.

The chain employs TRBV9 and TRBJ2-7; D not resolved. V dropped 0 bases and J dropped 2 bases, with 12 bases sitting between them. CDR1 is SGDLS and CDR2 is YYNGEE in the germline V gene. There are 15 residues in the CDR3. CDR3 DNA: TGTGCCAGCAGCGTAGGCAGTGGGTTAGCCTACGAGCAGTACTTC. Protein sequence: CASSVGSGLAYEQYF.

This clone appeared a single time. The chain is built from TRBV7-9 and TRBJ2-3; D is possibly TRBD2 (6 bases). The germline CDR1 and CDR2 sequences are SEHNR and FQNEAQ (reference sequence). Trimming removed 0 bases from V and 4 bases from J, with 8 bases in between. This CDR3 spans 14 amino acids. DNA for the CDR3: TGTGCCAGCAGCTTAGCGGAGGGTCCAGATACGCAGTATTTT. Protein: CASSLAEGPDTQYF.

The gene calls are TRBV19 and TRBJ2-7, with 8 bases lining up with TRBD1. Losses at the gene ends were 5 bases for V and 5 bases for J; bases not matched to a gene: 5. This CDR3 is built from 13 residues. Germline V gene sequence: CDR1 LNHDA, CDR2 SQIVND (reference sequence). As DNA, the CDR3 is TGTGCCAGTAGTTGGACAGGGAAGGACGAGCAGTACTTC. Amino acid sequence: CASSWTGKDEQYF.

The genes are TRBV9 and TRBJ2-2; D might be TRBD2 (6 bases). The CDR3 extends over 16 amino acids. The germline V gene encodes CDR1 SGDLS and CDR2 YYNGEE. V was shortened by 2 bases and J by 1 base, with 12 bases between the two germline ends. DNA of the CDR3: TGTGCCAGCAGCGTTGGAGGGTCGGGGAACACCGGGGAGCTGTTTTTT. This sequence encodes CASSVGGSGNTGELFF.

The chain has TRBV5-6 and TRBJ2-7, with a tentative D call TRBD2 (5 bases). The CDR3 sequence is 12 residues long. Trimming left V 5 bases short and J 7 bases short, with 13 bases between. Germline V CDR1 and CDR2: SGHDT, YYEEEE. Here the CDR3 reads CASSLAVGEQYF. CDR3 in DNA: TGTGCCAGCAGTCTAGCAGTGGGAGAGCAGTACTTC. The full variable domain, with the rest looked up from reference TRBV5-6 and TRBJ2-7, is DAGVTQSPTHLIKTRGQQVTLRCSPKSGHDTVSWYQQALGQGPQFIFQYYEEEERQRGNFPDRFSGHQFPNYSSELNVNALLLGDSALYLCASSLAVGEQYFGPGTRLTVT.

The J gene is TRBJ2-7, the V gene TRBV27; maybe TRBD1 (5 bases). Germline values: CDR1 MNHEY, CDR2 SMNVEV (reference sequence). Trimming left V 6 bases short and J 1 base short, with 10 bases between. CDR3 length: 13 amino acids. The CDR3 sequence: CASRRQGSYEQYF. CDR3 coding DNA: TGTGCCAGCAGGAGGCAGGGATCCTACGAGCAGTACTTC.

V gene TRBV14 combines with J gene TRBJ2-7; D may be TRBD1 (6 bases). V shed 3 bases and J shed 1 base, with 13 bases lying between them. CDR1 is SGHDN and CDR2 is FVKESK in the germline V gene. This CDR3 region has 15 residues. The CDR3 DNA is TGTGCCAGCAGCCATTGGACAGCCGCTTCCTACGAGCAGTACTTC. Its protein product is CASSHWTAASYEQYF.

A note on this clone: This sample also contains other DNA sequences that code for the same CDR3. The gene calls are TRBV4-1 and TRBJ2-3; D is unclear. Trimming left V 1 base short and J 0 bases short, with 5 bases between. CDR3 size: 14 residues. CDR1 and CDR2 (germline): MGHRA, YSYEKL. CDR3 nucleotide sequence: TGCGCCAGCAGCCAAGTGACTAGCACAGATACGCAGTATTTT. This sequence encodes CASSQVTSTDTQYF.

This clone appeared once. The rearrangement uses TRBV7-9 and TRBJ2-2, with D maybe TRBD1 (6 bases). Germline V gene sequence: CDR1 SEHNR, CDR2 FQNEAQ (reference sequence). The CDR3 is 16 residues long. The ends were cut back, 8 bases at V and 6 bases at J, with 22 bases in the middle. CDR3 in DNA: TGTGCCAGCTACCTTCCCCGCAGGGGTCCGTCCGGGGAGCTGTTTTTT. Its protein is CASYLPRRGPSGELFF.

V and J are TRBV6-6 and TRBJ2-1; no clear D gene. This CDR3 is 13 amino acids long. Germline V gene lookup returns CDR1 MNHNY and CDR2 SVGAGI (reference sequence). The ends were cut back, 6 bases at V and 3 bases at J, with 9 bases in the middle. The CDR3 nucleotides read TGTGCCAGCAGGTGGGTAAACTACAATGAGCAGTTCTTC. Residues: CASRWVNYNEQFF.

The chain joins TRBV7-3 to TRBJ2-1, with 7 bases lining up with TRBD1. With V trimmed by 5 bases and J by 0 bases, 7 bases remained unmatched. From germline, CDR1 is SGHTA and CDR2 FQGTGA. This CDR3 is 16 amino acids long. This chain's CDR3 is CASSPQGQDSYNEQFF. CDR3 in DNA: TGTGCCAGCAGCCCCCAAGGACAGGACTCCTACAATGAGCAGTTCTTC. The variable domain in full, completed from reference TRBV7-3 and TRBJ2-1, reads GAGVSQTPSNKVTEKGKYVELRCDPISGHTALYWYRQSLGQGPEFLIYFQGTGAADDSGLPNDRFFAVRPEGSVSTLKIQRTERGDSAVYLCASSPQGQDSYNEQFFGPGTRLTVL.

The chain employs TRBV5-6 and TRBJ1-4; D is perhaps TRBD1 (5 bases). Trimming stripped 10 bases from V and 8 bases from J, with 24 bases between. Looked up from germline, CDR1 is SGHDT and CDR2 is YYEEEE. The CDR3 loop spans 15 amino acids. The CDR3 region is CAGPPSGTPMEKLFF. The DNA of the CDR3 is TGTGCCGGCCCGCCCAGTGGGACGCCTATGGAAAAACTGTTTTTT.